A single sample gave rise to the 22 T cell receptor beta chains below, sequenced in a study of T cell responses to AZD1222 COVID-19 vaccine. Only in-frame clones appear in the TCRdb table, and some are missing; sequencing was by immunoSEQ multiplex PCR. The table shows around 140,000 clones, with around 90% occurring only once. The sequences come from peripheral blood, collected on day 0 of AZD1222 vaccination. The receptors originated from an adult in good health.

The CDR3: CASRRGDWGYTF. In DNA, the CDR3 is TGTGCCAGCAGAAGAGGGGATTGGGGCTACACCTTC. The chain is built from TRBV12-3 or TRBV12-4 and TRBJ1-2; the D gene is possibly TRBD1 (5 bases). The CDR3 is 12 residues long. V lost 6 bases to trimming and J lost 8 bases, with 13 bases between them.

This sequence joins TRBV20-1 and TRBJ2-5; D possibly corresponds to TRBD1 (5 bases). V was clipped by 3 bases and J by 2 bases, with 10 bases between them. Germline V gene lookup returns CDR1 DFQATT and CDR2 SNEGSKA (reference sequence). The CDR3 sequence is 13 residues long. CDR3 amino acids: CSASPRTQETQYF. In DNA, the CDR3 is TGCAGTGCTAGTCCCAGGACACAAGAGACCCAGTACTTC.

The chain carries TRBV6-4 and TRBJ2-2; the D is unclear. CDR1 MRHNA and CDR2 SNTAGT come from the germline V gene. V lost 0 bases to trimming and J lost 4 bases, with 9 bases between them. This CDR3 is 15 amino acids long. CDR3 nucleotide sequence: TGTGCCAGCAGTGACTCCAGCCTCCTCACCGGGGAGCTGTTTTTT. This codes for CASSDSSLLTGELFF.

The chain is built from TRBV5-1 and TRBJ2-2; perhaps TRBD1 as D (7 bases). Germline CDR1 reads SGHRS; CDR2 reads YFSETQ. V gave up 4 bases and J gave up 4 bases, with 14 bases separating them. There are 15 residues in the CDR3. The CDR3 loop is CASSPQGGSTGELFF. The DNA of the CDR3 is TGCGCCAGCAGCCCCCAGGGGGGTAGCACCGGGGAGCTGTTTTTT.

This chain joins TRBV30 and TRBJ1-2; TRBD1 matches 7 bases. The CDR3 consists of 10 residues. V trimming: 8 bases; J trimming: 8 bases; junction bases outside the gene matches: 5. Per germline, CDR1 GTSNPN and CDR2 SVGIG (reference sequence). DNA for the CDR3: TGTGCCGGGCGCAGGGGGGGCTACACCTTC. Its protein is CAGRRGGYTF.

The V call is TRBV12-3 or TRBV12-4, the J call TRBJ1-2, with TRBD1 as a possible D gene (6 bases). V was cut by 6 bases and J by 4 bases, with 12 bases left in between. The CDR3 loop spans 13 amino acids. Written as DNA, the CDR3 is TGTGCCAGCAGCCAAGGACAGCTCTATGGCTACACCTTC. This encodes CASSQGQLYGYTF.

This rearrangement joins TRBV11-2 to TRBJ1-6, with a possible D match to TRBD1 (6 bases). CDR1 and CDR2 from the germline V gene are SGHAT and FQNNGV. The ends were cut back, 3 bases at V and 10 bases at J, with 10 bases in the middle. The CDR3 contains 13 residues. The CDR3 reads CASSFQGTSPLHF. CDR3 nucleotides: TGTGCCAGCAGCTTTCAGGGGACATCACCCCTCCACTTT.

The V and J genes are TRBV6-5 and TRBJ2-1; D is unclear. The CDR3 is 11 amino acids. V was trimmed by 6 bases and J by 8 bases, leaving 8 bases between them. Per the germline V gene, CDR1 is MNHEY and CDR2 is SVGAGI. The CDR3 region is CASSLGHEQFF. In DNA, the CDR3 is TGTGCCAGCAGCCTTGGGCATGAGCAGTTCTTC.

The chain uses TRBV6-5 and TRBJ2-7, with 9 bases lining up with TRBD1. Germline assignment: CDR1 MNHEY and CDR2 SVGAGI. The CDR3 has 15 amino acids. Trimming cost V 2 bases and J 0 bases; bases outside gene matches: 2. Here the CDR3 DNA reads TGTGCCAGCAGTTACCTGACAGGGGGCTCCTACGAGCAGTACTTC. It encodes CASSYLTGGSYEQYF.

This clone appeared a few times. The CDR3 sequence is CASSRGTRGEGDYGYTF. The CDR3 DNA reads as TGTGCCAGCAGCCGCGGAACCAGGGGAGAGGGCGACTATGGCTACACCTTC. The rearrangement uses TRBV3-1 (or the pseudogene TRBV3-2) and TRBJ1-2; D perhaps matches TRBD1 (6 bases). CDR3 length: 17 amino acids. Germline V gives CDR1 LGHDT, CDR2 YNNKEL (reference sequence). Trimming cost V 4 bases and J 3 bases, with 21 bases left between them.

The CDR3 DNA reads TGTGCCAGCAGCTTAGAGCAGTTTAATGAAAAACTGTTTTTT. Translated: CASSLEQFNEKLFF. The chain employs TRBV7-8 and TRBJ1-4; no reliable D call. The V end was cut by 1 base, the J end by 4 bases, with 7 bases between. The CDR3 runs 14 residues. The germline CDR1 and CDR2 sequences are SGHVS and FQNEAQ.

The chain's CDR3 is CASGRSGGTNEKLFF. The CDR3 DNA reads TGTGCCAGCGGAAGGAGCGGCGGAACTAATGAAAAACTGTTTTTT. The chain uses TRBV6-5 and TRBJ1-4; the D is unclear. The CDR3 totals 15 residues. The V end was cut by 8 bases, the J end by 1 base, with 14 bases between. Germline V gene data show CDR1 as MNHEY and CDR2 as SVGAGI.

This chain uses TRBV19 with TRBJ1-2; D call uncertain. The V gene's germline CDR1 is LNHDA and CDR2 SQIVND (reference sequence). V was clipped by 0 bases and J by 5 bases, with 7 bases between them. The CDR3 has 13 amino acids. The CDR3 DNA is TGTGCCAGTAGTATAGATTTGGGATATGGCTACACCTTC. Protein product: CASSIDLGYGYTF.

The chain uses TRBV5-8 and TRBJ1-4, with 7 bases that match TRBD1. The germline CDR1 and CDR2 sequences are SGHTS and YDEGEE. V was pared by 6 bases and J by 7 bases, with 9 bases of the junction left unmatched. The CDR3 consists of 14 residues. The CDR3 loop is CASTSTGRTEKLFF. For the CDR3, the DNA is TGTGCCAGCACTTCGACAGGGAGAACTGAAAAACTGTTTTTT.

V usage is TRBV28 and J usage is TRBJ1-3; TRBD1 aligns across 7 bases. Trimming at V came to 7 bases and at J to 4 bases, leaving 1 base not matched to a gene. The germline gives CDR1 MDHEN, CDR2 SYDVKM. CDR3 length: 12 residues. The CDR3 reads CASTGGGNTIYF. The CDR3 DNA reads TGTGCCAGCACAGGGGGAGGAAACACCATATATTTT.

V gene TRBV5-1 combines with J gene TRBJ1-5, with a tentative D call TRBD1 (5 bases). The ends were cut back, 0 bases at V and 0 bases at J, with 7 bases in the middle. This CDR3 is built from 15 residues. Germline CDR1 and CDR2: SGHRS and YFSETQ. CDR3 DNA: TGCGCCAGCAGCTTGGAGGGGCTTAGCAATCAGCCCCAGCATTTT. Its protein is CASSLEGLSNQPQHF. The full variable domain, in which reference TRBV5-1 and TRBJ1-5 provide the parts outside the CDR3, is KAGVTQTPRYLIKTRGQQVTLSCSPISGHRSVSWYQQTPGQGLQFLFEYFSETQRNKGNFPGRFSGRQFSNSRSEMNVSTLELGDSALYLCASSLEGLSNQPQHFGDGTRLSIL.

In DNA form, the CDR3 reads TGTGCCTGGAGTATTGGCTATGGCTACACCTTC. Protein product: CAWSIGYGYTF. J is TRBJ1-2 and V is TRBV30, with no clear D. Germline V gives CDR1 GTSNPN, CDR2 SVGIG (reference sequence). The CDR3 covers 11 residues. V lost 2 bases and J lost 4, with 5 bases in between.

The rearrangement uses TRBV2 and TRBJ2-7; TRBD1 is a possible D gene (5 bases). Germline CDR1 is SNHLY and CDR2 is FYNNEI. This CDR3 has 14 amino acids. The V gene lost 3 bases and the J gene lost 3 bases, with 12 bases spanning the gap. CDR3 loop: CASSETVGLYEQYF. CDR3 in DNA: TGTGCCAGCAGTGAGACAGTAGGCCTCTACGAGCAGTACTTC.

The J gene is TRBJ2-7, the V gene TRBV12-3 or TRBV12-4; D ambiguous. V lost 1 base to trimming and J lost 7 bases, with 11 bases between them. There are 13 residues in the CDR3. The CDR3, as DNA: TGTGCCAGCAGTTTAGGGGCGAATCGGGAGCAGTACTTC. This translates into CASSLGANREQYF.

This clone was recorded once. The V call is TRBV9, the J call TRBJ1-3; perhaps TRBD1 as D (5 bases). There are 14 residues in the CDR3. Trimming removed 4 bases from V and 1 base from J, with 9 bases in between. CDR1 is SGDLS and CDR2 is YYNGEE in the germline V gene. CDR3 sequence (DNA): TGTGCCAGCAGCCGCGACAGATCTGGAAACACCATATATTTT. The encoded protein is CASSRDRSGNTIYF.

The CDR3: CATSDLMGQGDPTDYGYTF. CDR3 bases: TGTGCCACCAGTGATTTAATGGGACAGGGAGATCCTACAGACTATGGCTACACCTTC. The chain combines TRBV24-1 with TRBJ1-2, with 9 bases aligning to TRBD1. The CDR3 has 19 residues. The V segment lost 1 base and the J segment 3 bases; nucleotides outside the gene matches: 14. In germline, CDR1 is KGHDR, CDR2 SFDVKD.

The rearrangement uses TRBV6-6 and TRBJ1-1; perhaps TRBD1 as D (5 bases). Trimming took off 7 bases at V and 6 bases at J, with 18 bases between the two ends. This CDR3 is 14 amino acids long. Germline lookup yields CDR1 MNHNY and CDR2 SVGAGI (reference sequence). The CDR3 spells CASTSSGVGAEAFF. CDR3 coding DNA: TGTGCCAGCACTTCGTCGGGGGTTGGGGCTGAAGCTTTCTTT.